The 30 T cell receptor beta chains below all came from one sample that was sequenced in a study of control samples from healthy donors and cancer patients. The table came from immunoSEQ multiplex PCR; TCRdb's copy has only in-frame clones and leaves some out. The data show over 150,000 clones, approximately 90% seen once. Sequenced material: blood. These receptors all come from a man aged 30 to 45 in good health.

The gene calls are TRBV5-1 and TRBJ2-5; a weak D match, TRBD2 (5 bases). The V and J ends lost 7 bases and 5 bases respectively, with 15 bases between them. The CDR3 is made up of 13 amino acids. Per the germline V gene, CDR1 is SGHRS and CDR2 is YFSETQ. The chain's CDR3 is CASLARPGETQYF. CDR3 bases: TGCGCCAGCCTCGCCCGTCCGGGGGAGACCCAGTACTTC.

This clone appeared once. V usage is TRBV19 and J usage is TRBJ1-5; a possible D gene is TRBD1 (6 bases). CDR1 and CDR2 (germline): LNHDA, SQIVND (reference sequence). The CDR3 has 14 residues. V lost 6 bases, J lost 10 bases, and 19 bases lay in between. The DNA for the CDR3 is TGTGCCAGTAGCCCAGACAGGTCATATCTTCCCCAGCATTTT. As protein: CASSPDRSYLPQHF.

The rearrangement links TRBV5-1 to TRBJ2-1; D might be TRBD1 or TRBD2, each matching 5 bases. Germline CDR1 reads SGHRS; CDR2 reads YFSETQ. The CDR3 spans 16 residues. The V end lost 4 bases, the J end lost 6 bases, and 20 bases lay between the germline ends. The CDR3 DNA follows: TGCGCCAGCAGCATTGGGACGGGCCTAGCCTTCAATGAGCAGTTCTTC. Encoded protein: CASSIGTGLAFNEQFF.

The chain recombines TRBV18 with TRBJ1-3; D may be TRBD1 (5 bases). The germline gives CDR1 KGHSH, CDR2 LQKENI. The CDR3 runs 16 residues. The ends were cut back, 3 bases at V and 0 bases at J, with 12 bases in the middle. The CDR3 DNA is TGTGCCAGCTCACCGCTGGACATCTCCTCTGGAAACACCATATATTTT. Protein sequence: CASSPLDISSGNTIYF.

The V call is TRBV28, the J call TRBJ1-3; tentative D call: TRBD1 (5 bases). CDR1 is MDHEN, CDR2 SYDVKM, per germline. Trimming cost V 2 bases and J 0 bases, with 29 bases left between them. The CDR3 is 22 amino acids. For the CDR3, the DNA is TGTGCCAGCAGTTTAAGTGGTACAGGCGGTTTTTTGAACCCAATCTCTGGAAACACCATATATTTT. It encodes CASSLSGTGGFLNPISGNTIYF.

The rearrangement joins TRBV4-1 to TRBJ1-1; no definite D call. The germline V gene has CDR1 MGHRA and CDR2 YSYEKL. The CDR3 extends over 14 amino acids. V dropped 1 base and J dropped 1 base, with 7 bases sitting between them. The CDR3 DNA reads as TGCGCCAGCAGCCAAGTTACCGGGAACACTGAAGCTTTCTTT. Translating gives CASSQVTGNTEAFF.

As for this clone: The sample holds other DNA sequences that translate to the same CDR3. DNA of the CDR3: TGCAGCGTCGATCGTGGAAACACCATATATTTT. This gives the protein CSVDRGNTIYF. V is TRBV29-1 and J is TRBJ1-3; D gene ambiguous. In germline, CDR1 is SQVTM, CDR2 ANQGSEA. This CDR3 comprises 11 residues. The V gene lost 6 bases and the J gene lost 3 bases, with 6 bases spanning the gap.

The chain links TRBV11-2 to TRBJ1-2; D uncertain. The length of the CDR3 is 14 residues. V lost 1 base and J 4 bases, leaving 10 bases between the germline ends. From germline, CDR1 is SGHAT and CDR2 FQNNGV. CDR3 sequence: CASSLGSSFYGYTF. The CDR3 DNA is TGTGCCAGCAGCTTAGGGTCCTCCTTCTATGGCTACACCTTC.

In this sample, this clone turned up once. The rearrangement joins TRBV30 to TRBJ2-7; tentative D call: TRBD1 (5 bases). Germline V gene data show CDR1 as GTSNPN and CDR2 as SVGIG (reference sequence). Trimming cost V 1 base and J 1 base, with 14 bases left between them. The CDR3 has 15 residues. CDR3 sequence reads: CAWSDPGRASYEQYF. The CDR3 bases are TGTGCCTGGAGTGACCCGGGCAGGGCTTCCTACGAGCAGTACTTC.

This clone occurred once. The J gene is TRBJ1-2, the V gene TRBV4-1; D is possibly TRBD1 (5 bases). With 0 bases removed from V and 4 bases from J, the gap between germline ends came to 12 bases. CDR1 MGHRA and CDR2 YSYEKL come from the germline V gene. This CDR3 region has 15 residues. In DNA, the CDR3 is TGCGCCAGCAGCCAAGATCGCGGGACCGGCTATGGCTACACCTTC. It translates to CASSQDRGTGYGYTF.

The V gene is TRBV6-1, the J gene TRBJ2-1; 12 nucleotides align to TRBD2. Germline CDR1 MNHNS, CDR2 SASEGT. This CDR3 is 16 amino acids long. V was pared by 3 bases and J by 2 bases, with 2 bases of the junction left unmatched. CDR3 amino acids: CASSDRLAGAYNEQFF. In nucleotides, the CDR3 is TGTGCCAGCAGTGACAGACTAGCGGGAGCCTACAATGAGCAGTTCTTC.

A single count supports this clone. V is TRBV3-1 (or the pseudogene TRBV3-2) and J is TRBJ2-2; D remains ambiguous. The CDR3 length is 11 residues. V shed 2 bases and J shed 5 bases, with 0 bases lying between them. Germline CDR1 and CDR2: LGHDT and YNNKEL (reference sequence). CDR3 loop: CASSQTGELFF. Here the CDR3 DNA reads TGTGCCAGCAGCCAAACCGGGGAGCTGTTTTTT.

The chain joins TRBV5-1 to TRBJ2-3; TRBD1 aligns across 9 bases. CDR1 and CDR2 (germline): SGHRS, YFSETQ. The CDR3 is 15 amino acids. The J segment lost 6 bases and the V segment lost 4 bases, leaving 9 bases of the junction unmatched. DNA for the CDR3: TGCGCCAGCAGCCTGGGACAGGGCCACACGGATACGCAGTATTTT. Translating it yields CASSLGQGHTDTQYF. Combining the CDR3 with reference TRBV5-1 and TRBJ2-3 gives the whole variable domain KAGVTQTPRYLIKTRGQQVTLSCSPISGHRSVSWYQQTPGQGLQFLFEYFSETQRNKGNFPGRFSGRQFSNSRSEMNVSTLELGDSALYLCASSLGQGHTDTQYFGPGTRLTVL.

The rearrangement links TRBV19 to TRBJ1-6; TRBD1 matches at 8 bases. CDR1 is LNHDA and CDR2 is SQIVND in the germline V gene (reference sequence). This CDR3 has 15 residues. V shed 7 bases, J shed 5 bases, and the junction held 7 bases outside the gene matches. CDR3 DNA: TGTGCCAGTACCCCATCAGGGGGCGATAATTCACCCCTCCACTTT. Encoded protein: CASTPSGGDNSPLHF.

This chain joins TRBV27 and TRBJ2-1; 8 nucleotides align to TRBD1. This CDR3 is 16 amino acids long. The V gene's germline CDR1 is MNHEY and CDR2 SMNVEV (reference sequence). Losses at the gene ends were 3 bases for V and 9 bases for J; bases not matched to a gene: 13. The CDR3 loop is CASSLEKTGVRGEQFF. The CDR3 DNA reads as TGTGCCAGCAGTTTGGAGAAGACAGGGGTTAGAGGTGAGCAGTTCTTC.

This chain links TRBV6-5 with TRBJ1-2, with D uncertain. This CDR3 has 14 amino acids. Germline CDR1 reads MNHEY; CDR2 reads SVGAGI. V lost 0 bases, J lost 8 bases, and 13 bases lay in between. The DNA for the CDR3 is TGTGCCAGCAGTTACTCACCGGACCGACGGGGCTACACCTTC. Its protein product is CASSYSPDRRGYTF.

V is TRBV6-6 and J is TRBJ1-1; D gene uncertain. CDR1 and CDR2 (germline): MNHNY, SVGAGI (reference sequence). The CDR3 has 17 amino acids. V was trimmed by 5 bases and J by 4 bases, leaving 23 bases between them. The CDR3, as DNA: TGTGCCAGCAGTCCCCACCTAAGAGACGACCTGGGCACTGAAGCTTTCTTT. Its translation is CASSPHLRDDLGTEAFF.

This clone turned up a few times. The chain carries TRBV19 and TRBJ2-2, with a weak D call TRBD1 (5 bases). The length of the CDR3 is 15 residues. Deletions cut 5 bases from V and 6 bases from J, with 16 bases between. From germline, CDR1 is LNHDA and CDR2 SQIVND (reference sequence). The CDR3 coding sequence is TGTGCCAGTAGTCCCCGTAGGGAAGGGGCCGGGGAGCTGTTTTTT. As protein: CASSPRREGAGELFF.

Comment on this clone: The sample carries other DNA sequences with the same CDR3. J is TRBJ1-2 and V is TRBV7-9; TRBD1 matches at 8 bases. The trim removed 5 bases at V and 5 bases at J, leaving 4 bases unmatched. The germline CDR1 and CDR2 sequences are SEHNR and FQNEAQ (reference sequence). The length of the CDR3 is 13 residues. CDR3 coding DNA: TGTGCCAGCAGCCCGGACAGGGATTATGGCTACACCTTC. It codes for CASSPDRDYGYTF.

The CDR3 nucleotides are TGCGCCAGCAGTTCGGGACAGGGGTATGGAAACACCATATATTTT. It yields the protein CASSSGQGYGNTIYF. The rearrangement joins TRBV10-2 to TRBJ1-3; 10 bases fit TRBD1. Germline V lookup: CDR1 WSHSY, CDR2 SAAADI. The CDR3 consists of 15 residues. The V and J ends lost 5 bases and 3 bases, in that order; junction bases with no gene match: 4.

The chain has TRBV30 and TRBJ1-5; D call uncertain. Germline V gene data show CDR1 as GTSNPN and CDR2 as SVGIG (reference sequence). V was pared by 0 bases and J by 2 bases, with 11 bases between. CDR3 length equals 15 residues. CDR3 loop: CAWSVDGRGNQPQHF. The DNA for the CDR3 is TGTGCCTGGAGTGTAGACGGGCGGGGCAATCAGCCCCAGCATTTT.

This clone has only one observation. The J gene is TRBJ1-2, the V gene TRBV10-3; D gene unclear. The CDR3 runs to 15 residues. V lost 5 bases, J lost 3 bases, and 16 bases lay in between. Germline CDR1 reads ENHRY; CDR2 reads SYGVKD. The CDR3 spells CAISPRLRLDYGYTF. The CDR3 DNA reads TGTGCCATCAGTCCACGCTTGAGGTTAGACTATGGCTACACCTTC.

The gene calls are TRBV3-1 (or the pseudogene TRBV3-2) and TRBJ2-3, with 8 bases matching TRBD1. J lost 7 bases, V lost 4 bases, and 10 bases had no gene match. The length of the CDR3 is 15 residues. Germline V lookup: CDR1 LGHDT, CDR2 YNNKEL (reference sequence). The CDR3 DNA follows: TGTGCCAGCAGCCTAAGGACAGGGTCTCTGCATACGCAGTATTTT. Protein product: CASSLRTGSLHTQYF.

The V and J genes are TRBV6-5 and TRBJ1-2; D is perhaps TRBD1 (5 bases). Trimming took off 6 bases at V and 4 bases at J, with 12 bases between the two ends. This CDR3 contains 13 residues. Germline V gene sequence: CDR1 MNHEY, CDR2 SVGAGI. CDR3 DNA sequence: TGTGCCAGCAGATCCACAGGCGGCTATGGCTACACCTTC. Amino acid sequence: CASRSTGGYGYTF.

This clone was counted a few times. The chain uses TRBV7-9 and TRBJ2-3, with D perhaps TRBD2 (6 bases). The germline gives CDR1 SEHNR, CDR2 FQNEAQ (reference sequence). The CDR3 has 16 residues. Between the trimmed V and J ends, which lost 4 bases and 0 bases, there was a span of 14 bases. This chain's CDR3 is CASSYRGSGSTDTQYF. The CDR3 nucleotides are TGTGCCAGCAGCTATCGGGGTAGCGGTAGCACAGATACGCAGTATTTT. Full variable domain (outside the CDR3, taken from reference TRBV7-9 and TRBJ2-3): DTGVSQNPRHKITKRGQNVTFRCDPISEHNRLYWYRQTLGQGPEFLTYFQNEAQLEKSRLLSDRFSAERPKGSFSTLEIQRTEQGDSAMYLCASSYRGSGSTDTQYFGPGTRLTVL.

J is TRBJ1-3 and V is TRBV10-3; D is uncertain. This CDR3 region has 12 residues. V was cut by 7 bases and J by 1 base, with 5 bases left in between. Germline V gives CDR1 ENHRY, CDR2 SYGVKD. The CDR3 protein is CAIKGSGNTIYF. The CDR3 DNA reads TGTGCCATCAAGGGTTCTGGAAACACCATATATTTT.

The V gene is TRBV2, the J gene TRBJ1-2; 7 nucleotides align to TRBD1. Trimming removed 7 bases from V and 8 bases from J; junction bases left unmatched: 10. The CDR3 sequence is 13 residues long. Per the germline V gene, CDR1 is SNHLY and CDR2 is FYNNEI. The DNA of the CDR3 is TGTGCCAGCAACCAAGGGGGAGGGGGCGGCTACACCTTC. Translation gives CASNQGGGGGYTF.

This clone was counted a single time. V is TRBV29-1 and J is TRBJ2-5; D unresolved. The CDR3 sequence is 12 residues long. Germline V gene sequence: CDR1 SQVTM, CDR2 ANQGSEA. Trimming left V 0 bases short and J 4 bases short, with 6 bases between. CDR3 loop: CSVEDQRETQYF. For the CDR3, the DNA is TGCAGCGTTGAAGATCAAAGAGAGACCCAGTACTTC.

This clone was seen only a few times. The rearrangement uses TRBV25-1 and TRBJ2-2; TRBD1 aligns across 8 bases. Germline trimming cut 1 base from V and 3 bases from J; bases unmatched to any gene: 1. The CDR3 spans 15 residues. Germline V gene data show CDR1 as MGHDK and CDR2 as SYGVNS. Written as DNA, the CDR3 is TGTGCCAGCAGTGAATCGGACAGGGACACCGGGGAGCTGTTTTTT. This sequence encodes CASSESDRDTGELFF.

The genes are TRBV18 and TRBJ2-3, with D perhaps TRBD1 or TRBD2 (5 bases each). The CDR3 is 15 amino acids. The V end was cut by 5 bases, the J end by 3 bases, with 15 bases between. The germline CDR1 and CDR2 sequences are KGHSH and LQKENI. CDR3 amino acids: CASSRSSEGTDTQYF. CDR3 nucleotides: TGTGCCAGCTCAAGGTCCAGCGAGGGGACAGATACGCAGTATTTT. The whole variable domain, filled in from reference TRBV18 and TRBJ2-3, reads NAGVMQNPRHLVRRRGQEARLRCSPMKGHSHVYWYRQLPEEGLKFMVYLQKENIIDESGMPKERFSAEFPKEGPSILRIQQVVRGDSAAYFCASSRSSEGTDTQYFGPGTRLTVL.